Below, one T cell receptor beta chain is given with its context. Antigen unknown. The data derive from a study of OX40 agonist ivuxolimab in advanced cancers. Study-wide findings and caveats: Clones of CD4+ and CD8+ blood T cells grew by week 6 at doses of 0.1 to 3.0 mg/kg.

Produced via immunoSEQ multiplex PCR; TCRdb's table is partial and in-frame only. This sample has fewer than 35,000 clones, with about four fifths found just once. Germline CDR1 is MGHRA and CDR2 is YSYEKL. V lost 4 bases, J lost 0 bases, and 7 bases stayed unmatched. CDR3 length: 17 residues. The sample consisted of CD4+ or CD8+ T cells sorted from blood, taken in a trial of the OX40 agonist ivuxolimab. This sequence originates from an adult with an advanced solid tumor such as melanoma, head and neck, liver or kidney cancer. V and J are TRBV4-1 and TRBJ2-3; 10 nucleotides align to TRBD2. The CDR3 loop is CASSPGAGGPSTDTQYF. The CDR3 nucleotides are TGCGCCAGCAGCCCAGGAGCGGGGGGGCCTAGCACAGATACGCAGTATTTT.